The 19 T cell receptor beta chains presented below share a single source sample, sequenced in a study of shared T cell receptors in the human thymus. Profiling relied on immunoSEQ multiplex PCR, and the TCRdb table lists in-frame clones only, not all of them. Seen here are 500,000 to 750,000 clones, approximately 87% observed once, and the top ten hold around 0.01%. This same sample was also taken into another study, of human thymus T cells.

Sequencing was carried out using thymocytes. The receptors stem from a boy less than two years old with a congenital heart defect.

J is TRBJ2-3 and V is TRBV7-3; D call uncertain. The CDR3 totals 14 residues. V lost 4 bases, J lost 4 bases, and 12 bases lay in between. Germline V gene sequence: CDR1 SGHTA, CDR2 FQGTGA. The CDR3 loop is CASSSHHMADTQYF. The CDR3 DNA is TGTGCCAGCAGCTCGCACCACATGGCAGATACGCAGTATTTT.

The chain carries TRBV6-1 and TRBJ2-2; TRBD1 matches 9 bases. Per germline, CDR1 MNHNS and CDR2 SASEGT. V lost 4 bases, J lost 5 bases, and 8 bases stayed unmatched. The CDR3 covers 16 residues. The CDR3 protein is CASSGPGQGKTGELFF. CDR3 sequence (DNA): TGTGCCAGCAGTGGACCGGGACAGGGTAAGACCGGGGAGCTGTTTTTT.

The chain has TRBV27 and TRBJ2-7; 7 positions agree with TRBD1. The CDR3 covers 14 residues. Germline lookup yields CDR1 MNHEY and CDR2 SMNVEV (reference sequence). V shed 6 bases and J 4 bases; nucleotides not matched to a gene: 9. CDR3 amino acids: CASSSPSTGYEQYF. The DNA for the CDR3 is TGTGCCAGCAGCTCCCCTTCGACAGGGTACGAGCAGTACTTC.

A single count supports this clone. V usage is TRBV5-1 and J usage is TRBJ2-5; 7 nucleotides match TRBD1. V was clipped by 2 bases and J by 4 bases; unmatched bases: 5. This CDR3 has 14 residues. Looked up from germline, CDR1 is SGHRS and CDR2 is YFSETQ. The CDR3 nucleotides are TGCGCCAGCAGCTTCGAGACAGGGTCAGAGACCCAGTACTTC. Protein product: CASSFETGSETQYF.

V gene TRBV5-6 combines with J gene TRBJ2-3, with 14 bases that match TRBD2. This CDR3 is built from 17 residues. V shed 1 base and J 4 bases; nucleotides not matched to a gene: 5. Germline V gene lookup returns CDR1 SGHDT and CDR2 YYEEEE. CDR3 nucleotide sequence: TGTGCCAGCAGCTTGAGCGTGGGACTAGCGGGAGCAGATACGCAGTATTTT. This gives the protein CASSLSVGLAGADTQYF.

The chain employs TRBV4-3 and TRBJ2-3; 9 bases are shared with TRBD2. After removal of 0 bases from V and 1 base from J, the junction contained 8 bases not matched to a gene. Germline V lookup: CDR1 LGHNA, CDR2 YSLEER. The CDR3 sequence is 18 residues long. Written as DNA, the CDR3 is TGCGCCAGCAGCCAAGAAAGGTGGGCGGGAGGGCGCACAGATACGCAGTATTTT. This sequence encodes CASSQERWAGGRTDTQYF.

V is TRBV21-1 and J is TRBJ2-5; TRBD2, the table's D call, lacks a check against the DNA. TRBV21-1 is a known pseudogene. The CDR3 totals 15 residues. The DNA of the CDR3 is TGTGCCAGCAGCAAAGCTGGAGGAACGCAAGAGACCCAGTACTTC. The encoded protein is CASSKAGGTQETQYF.

V and J are TRBV7-8 and TRBJ2-7; a possible D gene is TRBD2 (6 bases). The germline CDR1 and CDR2 sequences are SGHVS and FQNEAQ. The CDR3 contains 19 residues. The V gene lost 0 bases and the J gene lost 0 bases, with 21 bases spanning the gap. The CDR3 sequence is CASSLALDLAVLSSYEQYF. In DNA form, the CDR3 reads TGTGCCAGCAGCTTAGCGCTAGATTTAGCGGTCCTTAGCTCCTACGAGCAGTACTTC.

The J gene is TRBJ2-3, the V gene TRBV10-1; 10 bases are a match to TRBD2. In germline, CDR1 is WNHNN, CDR2 SYGVQD (reference sequence). V trimming: 2 bases; J trimming: 2 bases; junction bases outside the gene matches: 7. The CDR3 length is 17 residues. Written as DNA, the CDR3 is TGCGCCAGCAGTGAGACCAGGACTAGCGGAGCCACAGATACGCAGTATTTT. Translation: CASSETRTSGATDTQYF.

The gene calls are TRBV7-2 and TRBJ2-5; 7 nucleotides agree with TRBD1. Trimming removed 0 bases from V and 2 bases from J; junction bases left unmatched: 6. CDR1 is SGHTA and CDR2 is FQGNSA in the germline V gene. There are 16 residues in the CDR3. Here the CDR3 DNA reads TGTGCCAGCAGCTTAGCGCTTGGGGGACAGCAAGAGACCCAGTACTTC. Translating it yields CASSLALGGQQETQYF.

This chain connects TRBV28 to TRBJ2-5; TRBD2 might be the D (6 bases). V lost 3 bases and J lost 1, with 15 bases in between. Germline V gives CDR1 MDHEN, CDR2 SYDVKM. This CDR3 comprises 16 residues. The CDR3 sequence: CASSFSFRGGQETQYF. CDR3 coding DNA: TGTGCCAGCAGTTTTTCCTTTAGGGGAGGCCAAGAGACCCAGTACTTC.

The rearrangement uses TRBV7-2 and TRBJ1-1; D perhaps matches TRBD1 (6 bases). This CDR3 comprises 15 residues. Germline assignment: CDR1 SGHTA and CDR2 FQGNSA. The germline V and J ends were trimmed by 0 bases and 6 bases, with 14 bases remaining between them. The CDR3 loop reads CASSLALLKGAEAFF. The CDR3 DNA follows: TGTGCCAGCAGCTTAGCGCTACTCAAGGGGGCTGAAGCTTTCTTT.

The V gene is TRBV28, the J gene TRBJ2-5; 8 nucleotides align to TRBD1. CDR3 length: 13 amino acids. CDR1 and CDR2 from the germline V gene are MDHEN and SYDVKM. The trim removed 8 bases at V and 2 bases at J, leaving 4 bases unmatched. The CDR3, as DNA: TGTGCCAGCCTAAACAGGGGGCAAGAGACCCAGTACTTC. Protein: CASLNRGQETQYF.

The genes are TRBV10-3 and TRBJ1-1, with 11 bases that match TRBD1. Per the germline V gene, CDR1 is ENHRY and CDR2 is SYGVKD. The ends lost 6 bases at V and 4 bases at J; junction bases unmatched: 4. CDR3 length: 14 residues. CDR3 bases: TGTGCCATCAGGGACAGGGGGCTGGTCACTGAAGCTTTCTTT. This gives the protein CAIRDRGLVTEAFF.

The chain couples TRBV10-2 to TRBJ2-3; 7 positions agree with TRBD2. Germline V gene data show CDR1 as WSHSY and CDR2 as SAAADI. The trim removed 4 bases at V and 6 bases at J, leaving 10 bases unmatched. CDR3 size: 15 residues. CDR3 in DNA: TGCGCCAGCAGTGTTAGGCCAGGGCGGGGGGATACGCAGTATTTT. Protein: CASSVRPGRGDTQYF.

The chain links TRBV11-2 to TRBJ1-2; D gene ambiguous. CDR3 length: 12 residues. Germline CDR1 and CDR2: SGHAT and FQNNGV. Trimming pared 1 base from V and 8 bases from J, leaving 8 bases between. The CDR3 reads CASSLGGNGYTF. CDR3 nucleotides: TGTGCCAGCAGCTTAGGAGGAAACGGCTACACCTTC.

The table lists this clone with a count of one. The same CDR3 also results from other DNA sequences found in this sample. The chain joins TRBV29-1 to TRBJ2-3, with TRBD2 as a possible D gene (6 bases). The CDR3 runs 15 residues. V dropped 4 bases and J dropped 2 bases, with 16 bases sitting between them. CDR1 and CDR2 (germline): SQVTM, ANQGSEA. The CDR3 reads CSVGVWRGYTDTQYF. The CDR3 DNA reads TGCAGCGTTGGAGTGTGGCGGGGATACACAGATACGCAGTATTTT.

CDR3: CASSKYRDFPYEQYF. CDR3 sequence (DNA): TGTGCCAGCAGTAAGTACCGGGACTTTCCCTACGAGCAGTACTTC. The chain couples TRBV6-6 to TRBJ2-7, with a weak D call TRBD2 (6 bases). CDR1 is MNHNY and CDR2 is SVGAGI in the germline V gene (reference sequence). Trimming pared 5 bases from V and 2 bases from J, leaving 16 bases between. The CDR3 covers 15 residues.

The chain recombines TRBV5-4 with TRBJ1-2, with a weak D call TRBD1 (6 bases). The germline gives CDR1 SGHNT, CDR2 YYREEE (reference sequence). The CDR3 contains 15 residues. V lost 4 bases to trimming and J lost 6 bases, with 19 bases between them. CDR3 sequence reads: CASSEPLDRLHGYTF. The CDR3 DNA reads as TGTGCCAGCAGCGAACCCCTGGACAGACTCCATGGCTACACCTTC.